This T cell receptor (beta chain) was profiled in a study of blood T cell repertoires in COVID-19. In germline, CDR1 is SEHNR, CDR2 FQNEAQ (reference sequence). The CDR3 runs to 18 residues. V shed 1 base, J shed 4 bases, and the junction held 13 bases outside the gene matches. Only in-frame clones appear in the TCRdb table, and some are missing; sequencing was by immunoSEQ multiplex PCR. The sample holds about 100,000 clones; 81% are singletons and the top ten take around 5%. The chain links TRBV7-9 to TRBJ2-3; 8 bases line up with TRBD1. This TCR was recovered from an elderly man with COVID-19, enrolled during active disease. Sequencing was performed on peripheral blood. The CDR3 region is CASSLGAGGTGLPDTQYF. The CDR3 DNA follows: TGTGCCAGCAGCTTAGGGGCAGGGGGCACGGGATTGCCAGATACGCAGTATTTT.